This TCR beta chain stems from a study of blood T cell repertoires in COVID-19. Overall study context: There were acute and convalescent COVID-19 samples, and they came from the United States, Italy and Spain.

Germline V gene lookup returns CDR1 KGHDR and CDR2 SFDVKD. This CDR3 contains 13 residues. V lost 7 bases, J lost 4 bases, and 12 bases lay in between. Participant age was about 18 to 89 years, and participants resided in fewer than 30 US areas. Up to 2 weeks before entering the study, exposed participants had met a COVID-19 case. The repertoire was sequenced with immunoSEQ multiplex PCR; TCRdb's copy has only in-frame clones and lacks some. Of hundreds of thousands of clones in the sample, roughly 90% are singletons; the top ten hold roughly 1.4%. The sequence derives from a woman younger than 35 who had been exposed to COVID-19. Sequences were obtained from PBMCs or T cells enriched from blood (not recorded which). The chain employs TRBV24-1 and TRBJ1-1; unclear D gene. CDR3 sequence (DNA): TGTGCCACCAGCAGCTCCAGGTTCACTGAAGCTTTCTTT. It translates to CATSSSRFTEAFF.